This T cell receptor (beta chain) was obtained from a study of Ad26.COV2.S vaccination and SARS-CoV-2 variants. Germline-derived CDR1 and CDR2 are KGHSH and LQKENI. This CDR3 contains 14 residues. V was shortened by 6 bases and J by 5 bases, with 16 bases between the two germline ends. Study-wide results and limits: Placebo recipients and vaccine recipients were similar in non-spike TCR breadth. Spike-specific TCR breadth ran higher among vaccine recipients than placebo recipients.

As for this clone: The antigen is not known.

The method was immunoSEQ multiplex PCR; TCRdb's version includes in-frame clones alone and lacks a portion of them. The repertoire includes more than 150,000 clones, roughly nine tenths of them detected once, and roughly 6% sits in the top ten. The specimen comprised peripheral blood, sampled after recovery from COVID-19. The TCR sequence derives from a human donor who had recovered from COVID-19. The chain carries TRBV18 and TRBJ1-1; a possible D gene is TRBD1 (5 bases). DNA for the CDR3: TGTGCCAGCTCTCCAGACCAGGGAAGTACTGAAGCTTTCTTT. Its protein is CASSPDQGSTEAFF.